Listed here are 18 T cell receptor beta chains from one sample, sequenced in a study of identical twins. TCRdb re-analysed the 5' RACE reads in MiXCR, keeping a single row per CDR3 protein. In the table there are under 800,000 distinct CDR3 sequences, about 20% of which are singletons. The sample was also reused in another study, on T cells expressing NK-cell markers.

The sample taken for sequencing was PBMCs. These receptor sequences come from a woman between 18 and 30 years old in good health.

The chain has TRBV10-3 and TRBJ1-2; 12 bases match TRBD1. The CDR3 covers 14 residues. Germline V gene sequence: CDR1 ENHRY, CDR2 SYGVKD. V lost 5 bases to trimming and J lost 8 bases; unmatched junction nucleotides: 6. Here the CDR3 reads CAISPGQGAEGYTF. The CDR3 coding sequence is TGTGCCATCAGTCCGGGACAGGGGGCAGAAGGCTACACCTTC.

The chain couples TRBV12-3 or TRBV12-4 to TRBJ2-3; 9 positions match TRBD2. J lost 4 bases, V lost 6 bases, and 11 bases had no gene match. The CDR3 runs to 16 residues. The CDR3 DNA reads as TGTGCCAGCAGCCCATTTGGAGCGGGAGGTGCAGATACGCAGTATTTT. It codes for CASSPFGAGGADTQYF.

The V call is TRBV11-2, the J call TRBJ2-7; TRBD1 agrees at 10 bases. Trimming removed 5 bases from V and 6 bases from J; junction bases left unmatched: 10. CDR1 and CDR2 (germline): SGHAT, FQNNGV. The CDR3 is 15 residues long. The CDR3 here is CASSAVTGGEAEQYF. For the CDR3, the DNA is TGTGCCAGCAGCGCCGTGACAGGGGGCGAAGCCGAGCAGTACTTC.

This clonotype was observed a handful of times. The CDR3 loop is CSAGRTSGGYTQYF. The CDR3 DNA follows: TGCAGTGCTGGGAGGACTAGCGGGGGCTATACGCAGTATTTT. The chain joins TRBV20-1 to TRBJ2-3; TRBD2 matches 13 bases. V was pared by 5 bases and J by 7 bases, with 6 bases of the junction left unmatched. The CDR3 runs to 14 residues. Germline V gene sequence: CDR1 DFQATT, CDR2 SNEGSKA (reference sequence).

The table lists this clonotype with a few counts. This chain connects TRBV12-3 or TRBV12-4 to TRBJ2-1; D possibly corresponds to TRBD2 (5 bases). This CDR3 spans 15 amino acids. Trimming took 3 bases from V and 8 from J, leaving 17 bases between them. The CDR3 region is CASSFSGSPGDEQFF. Here the CDR3 DNA reads TGTGCCAGCAGTTTTTCGGGGTCCCCCGGGGATGAGCAGTTCTTC.

This clonotype was observed many times. J is TRBJ2-1 and V is TRBV18; 12 bases map to TRBD2. The trim removed 6 bases at V and 4 bases at J, leaving 4 bases unmatched. Germline V gene data show CDR1 as KGHSH and CDR2 as LQKENI. The CDR3 contains 15 residues. In DNA, the CDR3 is TGTGCCAGCTCCGTGACTAGCGGGAGATACAATGAGCAGTTCTTC. Protein: CASSVTSGRYNEQFF.

This clonotype has just a few counts. J is TRBJ2-7 and V is TRBV20-1; TRBD2 aligns across 14 bases. The germline gives CDR1 DFQATT, CDR2 SNEGSKA (reference sequence). CDR3 size: 14 residues. V shed 5 bases, J shed 5 bases, and the junction held 5 bases outside the gene matches. CDR3 region: CSADGTSGSNEQYF. CDR3 nucleotides: TGCAGTGCTGACGGGACTAGCGGGAGCAACGAGCAGTACTTC.

This clonotype has just a few counts. The V and J genes are TRBV20-1 and TRBJ1-6; possible D gene TRBD1, 6 bases. The germline gives CDR1 DFQATT, CDR2 SNEGSKA (reference sequence). The germline V and J ends were trimmed by 6 bases and 9 bases, with 18 bases remaining between them. This CDR3 comprises 14 residues. The CDR3 spells CSAYHRDGVSPLHF. CDR3 nucleotide sequence: TGCAGTGCATACCACAGGGACGGAGTTTCACCCCTCCACTTT.

The rearrangement links TRBV12-3 or TRBV12-4 to TRBJ2-3; 12 bases agree with TRBD2. The CDR3 totals 18 residues. The V segment lost 11 bases and the J segment 1 base; nucleotides outside the gene matches: 16. CDR3 loop: CAFSFQLAGGKRTDTQYF. The CDR3, as DNA: TGTGCCTTCAGTTTTCAGCTAGCGGGAGGGAAGCGCACAGATACGCAGTATTTT.

The table lists this clonotype with many counts. This chain uses TRBV20-1 with TRBJ2-3, with 11 bases aligning to TRBD2. The CDR3 is made up of 18 amino acids. The germline CDR1 and CDR2 sequences are DFQATT and SNEGSKA (reference sequence). V lost 6 bases to trimming and J lost 1 base; unmatched junction nucleotides: 15. DNA for the CDR3: TGCAGTGCCGCCGGGACTAGCGGATCGTTACTAGGCACAGATACGCAGTATTTT. Translation: CSAAGTSGSLLGTDTQYF.

J is TRBJ1-1 and V is TRBV29-1; 9 bases map to TRBD1. The CDR3 has 14 residues. Losses at the gene ends were 2 bases for V and 5 bases for J; bases not matched to a gene: 6. CDR1 and CDR2 from the germline V gene are SQVTM and ANQGSEA. This CDR3 reads CSVELGTGKTEAFF. The CDR3 nucleotides read TGCAGCGTTGAATTGGGGACAGGGAAAACTGAAGCTTTCTTT.

The CDR3 loop reads CSVETGGDEQYF. As DNA, the CDR3 is TGCAGCGTTGAAACGGGGGGCGACGAGCAGTACTTC. The gene calls are TRBV29-1 and TRBJ2-7, with D perhaps matching TRBD2 (7 bases). V was pared by 2 bases and J by 5 bases, with 10 bases between. Germline-derived CDR1 and CDR2 are SQVTM and ANQGSEA. This CDR3 region has 12 residues.

The chain joins TRBV5-1 to TRBJ2-1, with D maybe TRBD2 (6 bases). CDR1 is SGHRS, CDR2 YFSETQ, per germline. V was pared by 3 bases and J by 7 bases, with 17 bases between. CDR3 size: 15 residues. CDR3 residues: CASSSGVREGNEQFF. The CDR3 DNA follows: TGCGCCAGCAGCTCGGGAGTTCGAGAGGGGAATGAGCAGTTCTTC.

The chain joins TRBV7-2 to TRBJ2-7; TRBD2 is a possible D gene (5 bases). The length of the CDR3 is 15 residues. CDR1 and CDR2 (germline): SGHTA, FQGNSA. The V end was cut by 5 bases, the J end by 4 bases, with 18 bases between. The CDR3 DNA follows: TGTGCCAGCAGCCTTCTCACGGGATCCTATTACGAGCAGTACTTC. Protein: CASSLLTGSYYEQYF.

The table lists this clonotype with a few counts. This rearrangement joins TRBV7-7 to TRBJ2-3; the D gene is possibly TRBD2 (6 bases). This CDR3 region has 18 residues. Looked up from germline, CDR1 is SSHAT and CDR2 is FNYEAQ (reference sequence). V gave up 5 bases and J gave up 4 bases, with 25 bases separating them. DNA for the CDR3: TGTGCCAGCAGCCCTAGGACTACCCCTCCCGAGTCGGCAGATACGCAGTATTTT. Its protein is CASSPRTTPPESADTQYF.

This clonotype was detected a few times. The CDR3 DNA reads as TGCAGTGCTAGAGCTAACAGGGGGAACACTGAAGCTTTCTTT. Translating it yields CSARANRGNTEAFF. The chain links TRBV20-1 to TRBJ1-1, with 7 bases matching TRBD1. The CDR3 totals 14 residues. The junction had 3 bases not matched to a gene; V was cut back by 1 base and J by 1 base. Germline V gives CDR1 DFQATT, CDR2 SNEGSKA (reference sequence).

The chain has TRBV20-1 and TRBJ1-3; tentatively, D is TRBD1 (6 bases). CDR3 length equals 14 residues. CDR1 and CDR2 from the germline V gene are DFQATT and SNEGSKA (reference sequence). Trimming took 4 bases from V and 4 from J, leaving 14 bases between them. The CDR3, as DNA: TGCAGTGCTAACGGGGGGCGCACGGGAAACACCATATATTTT. This sequence encodes CSANGGRTGNTIYF.

This clonotype was detected a few times. The rearrangement joins TRBV12-3 or TRBV12-4 to TRBJ1-1, with unresolved D. This CDR3 region has 13 residues. V lost 4 bases to trimming and J lost 7 bases, with 13 bases between them. In DNA, the CDR3 is TGTGCCAGCAGTTCTCCCGGCGAAGGTGAAGCTTTCTTT. Encoded protein: CASSSPGEGEAFF.